The present T cell receptor (beta chain) was sequenced within a study of OX40 agonist ivuxolimab in advanced cancers. On the study more broadly: Eligibility admitted prior anti-PD-1, anti-PD-L1 or anti-CTLA-4 therapy; roughly 37% had some. Study findings and constraints: CD4+ and CD8+ blood T cells expanded clonally by week 6 at 0.1 to 3.0 mg/kg.

Enrollment shut out patients with autoimmune disease history or systemic immunosuppression. A note on this clone: Its antigen remains unknown.

Sequencing used immunoSEQ multiplex PCR; TCRdb keeps in-frame clones, though not all of them. The table includes 70,000 to 90,000 clones, 84% detected once. V lost 0 bases and J 0 bases, leaving 8 bases between the germline ends. This CDR3 contains 16 residues. From germline, CDR1 is SEHNR and CDR2 FQNEAQ (reference sequence). This sequence joins TRBV7-9 and TRBJ1-4, with D unclear. The source was CD4+ or CD8+ T cells sorted from blood, collected in a trial of the OX40 agonist ivuxolimab. This clonotype originated in an adult with an advanced solid tumor such as melanoma, head and neck, liver or kidney cancer. Here the CDR3 DNA reads TGTGCCAGCAGCTTAGCGACGGGCGCAACTAATGAAAAACTGTTTTTT. The encoded protein is CASSLATGATNEKLFF.